What follows are 13 T cell receptor beta chains derived from one specimen sequenced in a study of somatic mutations in cytotoxic T cells in rheumatoid arthritis (dated by TCRdb to 2016 to 2017). Libraries were constructed by the immunoSEQ multiplex PCR assay. TCRdb provides this immuneACCESS table in a form limited to in-frame rearrangements. Some clones are lacking; in checked studies, under half of them reflect an unresolved V gene, and why the rest are absent is not known. The sample includes approximately 20,000 clones, with roughly nine tenths observed a single time. The ten largest make up around 14% of the sample. The sequencing sample was made of CD8+ T cells sorted from blood. Every receptor here comes from a man aged 35-49 years in good health.

This rearrangement joins TRBV5-6 to TRBJ2-5; D is perhaps TRBD1 (6 bases). The CDR3 has 15 residues. Looked up from germline, CDR1 is SGHDT and CDR2 is YYEEEE. Trimming removed 0 bases at V and 9 bases at J, with 18 bases between. Written as DNA, the CDR3 is TGTGCCAGCAGCTTGGACAGGGAAGGATACAAGGCCCAGTACTTC. Translated, it gives CASSLDREGYKAQYF.

This chain uses TRBV27 with TRBJ2-3; TRBD2 might be the D (6 bases). The CDR3 extends over 15 amino acids. V shed 5 bases and J shed 4 bases, with 16 bases lying between them. Germline loops: CDR1 MNHEY, CDR2 SMNVEV (reference sequence). The DNA for the CDR3 is TGTGCCAGCAGTCCCGGGCGGGAAAGGCCAGATACGCAGTATTTT. Amino acids: CASSPGRERPDTQYF.

The V call is TRBV19, the J call TRBJ1-1, with D maybe TRBD1 (6 bases). The germline gives CDR1 LNHDA, CDR2 SQIVND (reference sequence). The CDR3 has 16 amino acids. Trimming shortened V by 4 bases and J by 2 bases, and 17 bases separated the two germline ends. In DNA, the CDR3 is TGTGCCAGTAGTACCTCAATATGGACAGAAAACACTGAAGCTTTCTTT. It is translated as CASSTSIWTENTEAFF.

This clone was seen a single time. The chain carries TRBV4-1 and TRBJ1-5; 7 bases agree with TRBD1. This CDR3 comprises 15 residues. Germline V gene data show CDR1 as MGHRA and CDR2 as YSYEKL. V gave up 3 bases and J gave up 3 bases; unmatched junction bases: 5. DNA for the CDR3: TGCGCCAGCAGCCACCGAGGGGGCCTCAATCAGCCCCAGCATTTT. Encoded protein: CASSHRGGLNQPQHF.

The V and J genes are TRBV28 and TRBJ1-6, with D possibly TRBD1 on 5 matching bases. V was trimmed by 2 bases and J by 9 bases, leaving 14 bases between them. This CDR3 has 15 amino acids. Per the germline V gene, CDR1 is MDHEN and CDR2 is SYDVKM. CDR3 amino acids: CASSLTRTGRSPLHF. The CDR3 DNA follows: TGTGCCAGCAGTTTAACCAGGACGGGACGTTCACCCCTCCACTTT.

This sequence joins TRBV27 and TRBJ2-7; D may be TRBD1 (8 bases). Trimming removed 5 bases at V and 4 bases at J, with 18 bases between. Germline CDR1 reads MNHEY; CDR2 reads SMNVEV (reference sequence). CDR3 length: 15 residues. The CDR3 spells CASSPRTGRVYEQYF. CDR3 nucleotides: TGTGCCAGCAGTCCGCGGACAGGGAGGGTGTACGAGCAGTACTTC.

The rearrangement links TRBV7-4 to TRBJ1-5; TRBD1 matches 8 bases. V lost 3 bases, J lost 1 base, and 11 bases stayed unmatched. In germline, CDR1 is SGHVT, CDR2 SQSDAQ. The CDR3 totals 18 residues. This CDR3 is CASSFPGQETESNQPQHF. The CDR3 nucleotides are TGTGCCAGCAGCTTCCCGGGACAGGAGACCGAAAGCAATCAGCCCCAGCATTTT.

V is TRBV7-6 and J is TRBJ2-2, with D unclear. Between the trimmed V and J ends, which lost 1 base and 1 base, there was a span of 7 bases. The CDR3 loop spans 15 amino acids. Germline CDR1 is SGHVS and CDR2 is FNYEAQ. The CDR3 loop is CASSLVVGNTGELFF. The CDR3 DNA reads TGTGCCAGCAGCTTAGTTGTGGGGAACACCGGGGAGCTGTTTTTT.

The chain joins TRBV10-3 to TRBJ1-3; no definite D call. V shed 7 bases and J shed 0 bases, with 10 bases lying between them. The CDR3 totals 14 residues. Germline lookup yields CDR1 ENHRY and CDR2 SYGVKD. The CDR3 is CAINRADSGNTIYF. CDR3 nucleotides: TGTGCCATCAATCGGGCCGACTCTGGAAACACCATATATTTT.

The chain links TRBV27 to TRBJ1-1; TRBD1 matches at 9 bases. V lost 5 bases and J lost 4; bases outside the gene matches: 8. Germline lookup yields CDR1 MNHEY and CDR2 SMNVEV (reference sequence). The CDR3 spans 15 residues. For the CDR3, the DNA is TGTGCCAGCAGTACCATCCGGGACAGGGTCACTGAAGCTTTCTTT. This codes for CASSTIRDRVTEAFF.

CDR3: CASSLDISKRDSGANVLTF. CDR3 sequence (DNA): TGTGCCAGCAGCTTAGATATTAGTAAAAGGGACTCTGGGGCCAACGTCCTGACTTTC. The gene calls are TRBV11-3 and TRBJ2-6; no clear D. Trimming took 0 bases from V and 0 from J, leaving 15 bases between them. The germline gives CDR1 SGHNT, CDR2 YENEEA. The CDR3 totals 19 residues.

The chain has TRBV11-2 and TRBJ2-3; 8 bases align to TRBD1. In germline, CDR1 is SGHAT, CDR2 FQNNGV. This CDR3 comprises 16 residues. Trimming cost V 5 bases and J 0 bases; bases outside gene matches: 7. The CDR3, as DNA: TGTGCCAGCAGCCCAAGGACAGGGCTAAGCACAGATACGCAGTATTTT. Translated: CASSPRTGLSTDTQYF.

V is TRBV11-1 and J is TRBJ2-7; TRBD1 aligns across 8 bases. CDR3 length: 14 amino acids. V lost 4 bases and J lost 4; bases outside the gene matches: 6. Germline V CDR1 and CDR2: SGHAT, FQDESV (reference sequence). CDR3 sequence (DNA): TGTGCCAGCAGCTACCAGGGGGCGAGTTACGAGCAGTACTTC. The encoded protein is CASSYQGASYEQYF.